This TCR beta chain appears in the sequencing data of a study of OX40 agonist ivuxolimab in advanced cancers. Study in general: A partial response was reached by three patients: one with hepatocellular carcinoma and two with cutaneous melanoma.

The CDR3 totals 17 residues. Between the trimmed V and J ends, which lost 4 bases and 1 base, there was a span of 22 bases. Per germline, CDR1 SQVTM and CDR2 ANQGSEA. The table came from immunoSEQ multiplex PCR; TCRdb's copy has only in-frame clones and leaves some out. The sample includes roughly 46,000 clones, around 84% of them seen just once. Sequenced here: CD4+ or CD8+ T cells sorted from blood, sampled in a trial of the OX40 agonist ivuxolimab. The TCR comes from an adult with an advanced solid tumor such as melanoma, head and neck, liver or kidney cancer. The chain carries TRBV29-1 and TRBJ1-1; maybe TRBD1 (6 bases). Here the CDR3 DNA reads TGCAGCGTTGTAACTGGGACGAGGCTCAGGGGGAACACTGAAGCTTTCTTT. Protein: CSVVTGTRLRGNTEAFF. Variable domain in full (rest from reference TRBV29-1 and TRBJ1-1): SAVISQKPSRDICQRGTSLTIQCQVDSQVTMMFWYRQQPGQSLTLIATANQGSEATYESGFVIDKFPISRPNLTFSTLTVSNMSPEDSSIYLCSVVTGTRLRGNTEAFFGQGTRLTVV.